This T cell receptor beta chain was captured in a study of blood T cell repertoires in COVID-19 (dated by TCRdb to about 2020). A note on the overall study: Samples from collaborators originated in the United States, Italy and Spain and spanned both the acute and convalescent phases of COVID-19. Where available, HLA class I and class II types were taken from metadata supplied by the sample provider and were not determined by assay-based typing. A freely available public database, intended as a resource for researchers studying the immune response to SARS-CoV-2, is where the repertoires were released. The prospective study material was composed of cDNA or gDNA derived from T cells, B-cell-depleted T cells, or PBMCs. Samples were obtained from the ongoing ImmuneRACE study (first 160 participants) and from 1,000 to 1,500 subjects provided by 6 global collaborators. Sample metadata almost always included a de-identified subject ID, COVID-19 status, age in years and sex. The dataset comprised deeply sampled blood TCRbeta repertoires from subjects exposed to, actively infected with, or recovered from COVID-19. Study-level results and caveats: The quantity of clinical and demographic metadata differed by source and by participant and was supplied without curation.

The collaborating institutions used their own protocols to collect whole blood in K2EDTA tubes. For TCRbeta analysis, collaborators shipped samples as frozen whole blood, isolated PBMCs, or DNA extracted from either of those sample types. CDR1 and CDR2 are drawn from the germline V gene (reference sequence): SEHNR, FQNEAQ. The CDR3 starts with the cysteine, ends with the phenylalanine, and has 15 residues. Only the CDR3 DNA is retained, 45 bases long and in frame from the first base. V is pruned by 5 bases and J by 4 bases, leaving 2 bases of the junction without a gene match. About this clone: The clone's antigen remains unknown. No base quality values were provided; no much bigger clone lies one nucleotide off.

The immunoSEQ Assay, a bias-controlled multiplex PCR, was used to amplify TCRbeta CDR3 regions from genomic DNA. For the original study's pipeline: Within the assay, amplification of reference gene primers was used to estimate how many nucleated cells each sample contained. To quantify the absolute abundance of each unique TCRbeta CDR3 rearrangement, sequence reads were collapsed and filtered. Productive Simpson clonality was computed per sample as the square root of Simpson's diversity index over productive rearrangements. TCRdb mirrors the immuneACCESS table, restricted to in-frame sequences. Some clones are absent from its copies; in checked studies, under half trace to an unresolved V gene, and the reason for the others is unknown. V and J calls and clone size are given by that table; D and trimming were obtained from the DNA. The table for this sample lists roughly 91,000 clones; around 80% of them were counted only once. The ten largest clonotypes hold approximately 1.3% of the sample.

The receptor's source is a woman aged 80 or over with acute or convalescent COVID-19. The sequenced material came from peripheral blood. The chain employs TRBV7-9 and TRBJ2-2; 12 nucleotides in the junction match TRBD2. The CDR3 is CASSQGLAGTGELFF. The nucleotide sequence reads as follows: TGTGCCAGCAGCCAGGGACTAGCGGGCACCGGGGAGCTGTTTTTT.